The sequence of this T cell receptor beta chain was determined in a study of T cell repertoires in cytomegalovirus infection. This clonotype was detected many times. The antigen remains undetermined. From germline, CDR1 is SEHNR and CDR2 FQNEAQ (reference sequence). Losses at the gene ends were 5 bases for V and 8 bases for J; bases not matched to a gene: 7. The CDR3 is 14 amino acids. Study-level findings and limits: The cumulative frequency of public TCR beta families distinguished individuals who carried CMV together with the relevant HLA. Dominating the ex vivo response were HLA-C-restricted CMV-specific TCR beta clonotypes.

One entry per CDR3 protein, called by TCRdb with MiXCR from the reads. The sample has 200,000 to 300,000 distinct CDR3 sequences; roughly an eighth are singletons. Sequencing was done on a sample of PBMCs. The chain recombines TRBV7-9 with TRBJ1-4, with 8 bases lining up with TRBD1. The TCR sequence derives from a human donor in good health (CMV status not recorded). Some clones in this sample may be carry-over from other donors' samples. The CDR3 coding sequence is TGTGCCAGCAGCCTGAACAGGGGGAGGGAAAAACTGTTTTTT. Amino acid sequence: CASSLNRGREKLFF. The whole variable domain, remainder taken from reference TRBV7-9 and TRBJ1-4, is DTGVSQNPRHKITKRGQNVTFRCDPISEHNRLYWYRQTLGQGPEFLTYFQNEAQLEKSRLLSDRFSAERPKGSFSTLEIQRTEQGDSAMYLCASSLNRGREKLFFGSGTQLSVL.